The rows below give T cell receptor beta chains drawn from one sample of a study of CD8+ T cells in alopecia areata. Clones were sequenced by immunoSEQ multiplex PCR, and TCRdb holds only the in-frame ones, with some missing. In the table there are tens of thousands of clones, over 25% of which are singletons. Source: CD8+ T cells sorted from blood, taken at week 4, from a patient treated with tofacitinib. Receptors originate from a human donor with alopecia areata. CDR3s include the opening cysteine and the closing phenylalanine or tryptophan. D genes are given only for firm matches. Part of the rows lack a size; the others show once, few, many or a class for expanded clones.

j_call | clone_size | v_call | d_call | cdr3_nt | cdr3_aa
TRBJ2-1 | few | TRBV9 | - | TGTGCCAGCAGCGTGGCGAACAATGAGCAGTTCTTC | CASSVANNEQFF
TRBJ1-2 | - | TRBV29-1 | - | TGCAGCGTCGACCGGGAGCAAGACAGTGGCTATGGCTACACCTTC | CSVDREQDSGYGYTF
TRBJ1-2 | few | TRBV13 | - | TGTGCCAGCAGTCCAAGACAGGACGGGGACACCTTC | CASSPRQDGDTF
TRBJ1-3 | many | TRBV9 | TRBD1 | TGTGCCAGCAGCGTCGGGACAGGGGCTGGAAACACCATATATTTT | CASSVGTGAGNTIYF
TRBJ2-3 | - | TRBV11-2 | - | TGTGCCAGCAGCTTAGGCCAAGGGCAGTATTTT | CASSLGQGQYF
TRBJ2-1 | few | TRBV29-1 | TRBD2 | TGCAGCGTCAGCGGGAGTAGGAATGAGCAGTTCTTC | CSVSGSRNEQFF
TRBJ2-3 | few | TRBV11-2 | TRBD1 | TGTGCCAGCAGCTTAGAGTTGTCAGGGGGCTTCCCCACAGATACGCAGTATTTT | CASSLELSGGFPTDTQYF
TRBJ2-1 | - | TRBV6-5 | TRBD2 | TGTGCCAGCAGTTTGGGGACTAGCGGCTACAATGAGCAGTTCTTC | CASSLGTSGYNEQFF
TRBJ2-4 | - | TRBV29-1 | - | TGCAGCGTTGAGGGGCCCGATGCAGCCAAAAACATTCAGTACTTC | CSVEGPDAAKNIQYF
TRBJ2-7 | - | TRBV9 | - | TGTGCCAGCAGCGCAGAGGAGGGGGCGAGGTACGAGCAGTACTTC | CASSAEEGARYEQYF
TRBJ2-7 | once | TRBV5-1 | TRBD2 | TGCGCCAGCAGCCAAAAAGTAGCGGGAGGGCCGGGGGAGCAGTACTTC | CASSQKVAGGPGEQYF
TRBJ1-4 | few | TRBV29-1 | - | TGCAGCGCCTCAGCCTCGGTGGGTGAAAAACTGTTTTTT | CSASASVGEKLFF
TRBJ2-2 | - | TRBV29-1 | TRBD2 | TGCAGCGTTCTGGCGGGAGAAATCACCGGGGAGCTGTTTTTT | CSVLAGEITGELFF
TRBJ1-5 | - | TRBV11-2 | - | TGTGCCAGCGCCCCTAGGGGGGGGCCCCAGCATTTT | CASAPRGGPQHF
TRBJ2-1 | - | TRBV29-1 | - | TGCAGCGTTGGGGCAATAACATCCTACAATGAGCAGTTCTTC | CSVGAITSYNEQFF
TRBJ2-1 | - | TRBV11-2 | - | TGTGCCAGCAGCCAGGCGGGTGGGTCCTACAATGAGCAGTTCTTC | CASSQAGGSYNEQFF
TRBJ1-1 | few | TRBV29-1 | - | TGCAGCGTTTCGGTAGCGTTGTCGATGAACACTGAAGCTTTCTTT | CSVSVALSMNTEAFF
TRBJ2-6 | - | TRBV27 | - | TGTGCCAGCAGCGTTCTGGGAGGGGCCAACGTCCTGACTTTC | CASSVLGGANVLTF
TRBJ1-2 | - | TRBV29-1 | - | TGCAGCGTTGATAGGCACCCGGAGACTAACTATGGCTACACCTTC | CSVDRHPETNYGYTF
TRBJ2-5 | few | TRBV10-3 | TRBD1 | TGTGCCATCAGTACGAACGACAGGGGTAGCGGCGAGACCCAGTACTTC | CAISTNDRGSGETQYF
TRBJ2-5 | - | TRBV29-1 | - | TGCAGCGTTGTATGGCAGGACAGCCAAGAGACCCAGTACTTC | CSVVWQDSQETQYF
TRBJ2-3 | - | TRBV9 | - | TGTGCCAGCAGCGTATACAGGCAGCCCGAGGATACGCAGTATTTT | CASSVYRQPEDTQYF
TRBJ1-2 | few | TRBV30 | - | TGTGCCTGGAGTGTACTAGGCGGGGCCTACGGCTACACCTTC | CAWSVLGGAYGYTF
TRBJ1-2 | few | TRBV30 | - | TGTGCCTGGACACTCACCAGTCTCGGGGGCTATGGCTACACCTTC | CAWTLTSLGGYGYTF
TRBJ2-3 | - | TRBV7-8 | TRBD2 | TGTGCCAGCAGCTCCTCTAGCGGGAGGATGGATACGCAGTATTTT | CASSSSSGRMDTQYF
TRBJ2-6 | - | TRBV27 | TRBD2 | TGTGCCAGCAGTCCCGGTGGTAGCGGGAGTGCCAACGTCCTGACTTTC | CASSPGGSGSANVLTF
TRBJ2-1 | few | TRBV4-1 | TRBD2 | TGCGCCAGCAGGGGACTAGCGGGAGAGGGTACCTCCTACAATGAGCAGTTCTTC | CASRGLAGEGTSYNEQFF
TRBJ2-2 | few | TRBV7-8 | - | TGTGCCAGCAGCTTAGGAGACACCGGGGAGCTGTTTTTT | CASSLGDTGELFF
TRBJ2-3 | - | TRBV20-1 | - | TGCAGTGCTAGAGATGCCAATACGCAGTATTTT | CSARDANTQYF
TRBJ2-7 | once | TRBV29-1 | TRBD2 | TGCAGCGTTGAAGATCCGGGGAGGGAAGGGCCGGCCCTGGAGCAGTACTTC | CSVEDPGREGPALEQYF
TRBJ2-7 | - | TRBV9 | - | TGTGCCAGCAGCGTAGGGTCTGGGGCTGTGTACGAGCAGTACTTC | CASSVGSGAVYEQYF
TRBJ2-2 | - | TRBV19 | - | TGTGCCAGTAGTAACACCGGGGAGCTGTTTTTT | CASSNTGELFF
TRBJ2-3 | few | TRBV4-3 | TRBD1 | TGCGCCAGCAGCCAGACGGCGGACAGGGGGCTCACAGATACGCAGTATTTT | CASSQTADRGLTDTQYF
TRBJ2-7 | - | TRBV29-1 | - | TGCAGCGTTACGGCGGGATCCTACGAGCAGTACTTC | CSVTAGSYEQYF
TRBJ1-5 | - | TRBV27 | - | TGTGCCAGCGGGATGGCCGGCAGCAATCAGCCCCAGCATTTT | CASGMAGSNQPQHF